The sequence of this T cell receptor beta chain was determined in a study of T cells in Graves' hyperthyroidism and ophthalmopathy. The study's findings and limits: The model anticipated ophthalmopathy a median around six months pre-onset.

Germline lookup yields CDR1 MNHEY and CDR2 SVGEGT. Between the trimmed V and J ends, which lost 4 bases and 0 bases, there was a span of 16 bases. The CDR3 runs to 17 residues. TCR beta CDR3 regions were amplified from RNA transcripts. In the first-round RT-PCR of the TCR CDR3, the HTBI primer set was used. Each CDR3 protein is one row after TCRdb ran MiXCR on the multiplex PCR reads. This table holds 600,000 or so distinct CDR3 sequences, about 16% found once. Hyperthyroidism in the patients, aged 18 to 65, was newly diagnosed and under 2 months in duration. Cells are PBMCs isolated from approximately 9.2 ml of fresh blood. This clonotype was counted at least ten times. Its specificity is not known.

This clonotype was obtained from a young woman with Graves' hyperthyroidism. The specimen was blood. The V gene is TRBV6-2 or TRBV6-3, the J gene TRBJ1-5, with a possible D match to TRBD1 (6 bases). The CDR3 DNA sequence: TGTGCCAGCAGTTCGCATCAGGGGACGGATAGCAATCAGCCCCAGCATTTT. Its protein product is CASSSHQGTDSNQPQHF.